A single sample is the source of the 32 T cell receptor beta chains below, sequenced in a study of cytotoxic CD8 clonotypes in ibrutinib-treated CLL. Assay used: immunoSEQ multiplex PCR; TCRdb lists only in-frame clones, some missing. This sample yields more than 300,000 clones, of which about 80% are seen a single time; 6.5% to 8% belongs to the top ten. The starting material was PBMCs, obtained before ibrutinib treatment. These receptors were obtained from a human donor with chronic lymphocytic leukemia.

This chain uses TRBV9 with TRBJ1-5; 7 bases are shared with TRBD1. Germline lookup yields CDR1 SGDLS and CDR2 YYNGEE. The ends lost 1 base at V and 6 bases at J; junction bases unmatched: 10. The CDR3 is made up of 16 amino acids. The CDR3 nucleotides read TGTGCCAGCAGCGTATCGCCAGACAGGGAAGGTCAGCCCCAGCATTTT. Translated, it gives CASSVSPDREGQPQHF.

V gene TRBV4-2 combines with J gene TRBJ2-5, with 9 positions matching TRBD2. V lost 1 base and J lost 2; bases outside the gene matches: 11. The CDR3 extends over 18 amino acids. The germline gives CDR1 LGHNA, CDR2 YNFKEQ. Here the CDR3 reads CASSQGISGSSQQETQYF. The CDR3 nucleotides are TGTGCCAGCAGCCAAGGGATTAGCGGGAGTTCCCAACAAGAGACCCAGTACTTC.

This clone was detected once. The CDR3 DNA sequence: TGCGCCAGCAGCTTGGGTTCAGGATTCAGGGTGACTAATGAAAAACTGTTTTTT. Protein: CASSLGSGFRVTNEKLFF. The chain combines TRBV5-1 with TRBJ1-4; TRBD1 might be the D (5 bases). CDR1 is SGHRS and CDR2 is YFSETQ in the germline V gene. V shed 0 bases and J shed 2 bases, with 17 bases lying between them. This CDR3 comprises 18 residues.

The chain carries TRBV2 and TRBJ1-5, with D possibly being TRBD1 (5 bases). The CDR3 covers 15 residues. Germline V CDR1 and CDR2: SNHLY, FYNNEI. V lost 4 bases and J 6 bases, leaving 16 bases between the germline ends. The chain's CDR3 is CASSAVSGTGQPQHF. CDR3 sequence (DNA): TGTGCCAGCAGTGCGGTCAGTGGGACGGGTCAGCCCCAGCATTTT.

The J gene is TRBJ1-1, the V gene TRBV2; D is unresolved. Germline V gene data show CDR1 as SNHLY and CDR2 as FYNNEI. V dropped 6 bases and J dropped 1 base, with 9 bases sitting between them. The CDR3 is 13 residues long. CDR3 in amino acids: CASSFDGNTEAFF. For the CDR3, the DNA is TGTGCCAGCAGCTTCGACGGGAACACTGAAGCTTTCTTT. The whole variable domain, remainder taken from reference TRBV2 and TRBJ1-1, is EPEVTQTPSHQVTQMGQEVILRCVPISNHLYFYWYRQILGQKVEFLVSFYNNEISEKSEIFDDQFSVERPDGSNFTLKIRSTKLEDSAMYFCASSFDGNTEAFFGQGTRLTVV.

CDR3 in DNA: TGTGCCAGCAGTGAAAGGCCCTCCGGAGGCTACACCTTC. This sequence encodes CASSERPSGGYTF. This sequence joins TRBV2 and TRBJ1-2; no reliable D call. The germline V and J ends were trimmed by 2 bases and 8 bases, with 12 bases remaining between them. Germline CDR1 is SNHLY and CDR2 is FYNNEI. The CDR3 length is 13 residues.

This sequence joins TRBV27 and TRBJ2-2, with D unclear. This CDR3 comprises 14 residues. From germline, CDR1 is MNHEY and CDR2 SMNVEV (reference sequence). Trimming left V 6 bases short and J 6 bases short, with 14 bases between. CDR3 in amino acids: CASSIISTAGELFF. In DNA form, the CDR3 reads TGTGCCAGCAGCATTATATCAACGGCCGGGGAGCTGTTTTTT.

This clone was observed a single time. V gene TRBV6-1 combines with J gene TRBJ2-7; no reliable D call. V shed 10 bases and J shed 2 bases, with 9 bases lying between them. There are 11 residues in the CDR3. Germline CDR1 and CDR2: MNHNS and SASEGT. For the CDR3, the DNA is TGTGCCATAATGTTAGCCTACGAGCAGTACTTC. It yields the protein CAIMLAYEQYF.

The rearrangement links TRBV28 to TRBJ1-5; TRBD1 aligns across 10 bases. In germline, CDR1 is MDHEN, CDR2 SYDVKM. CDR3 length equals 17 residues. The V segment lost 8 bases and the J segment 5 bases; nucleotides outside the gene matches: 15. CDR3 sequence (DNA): TGTGCCAGCGACGAATTCAGGGACAGGGGTCGCCATCAGCCCCAGCATTTT. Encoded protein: CASDEFRDRGRHQPQHF.

As DNA, the CDR3 is TGTGCCAGCAGCAAGATTGGGACAGGGGTCGAGCAGTACTTC. This codes for CASSKIGTGVEQYF. V gene TRBV5-6 combines with J gene TRBJ2-7; 10 bases agree with TRBD1. Looked up from germline, CDR1 is SGHDT and CDR2 is YYEEEE. The CDR3 contains 14 residues. With V trimmed by 4 bases and J by 6 bases, 7 bases remained unmatched.

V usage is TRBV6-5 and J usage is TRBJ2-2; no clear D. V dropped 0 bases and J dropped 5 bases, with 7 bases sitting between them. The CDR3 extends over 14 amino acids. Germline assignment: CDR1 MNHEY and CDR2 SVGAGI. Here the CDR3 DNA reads TGTGCCAGCAGTTACTCTTGGCGGACCGGGGAGCTGTTTTTT. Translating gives CASSYSWRTGELFF.

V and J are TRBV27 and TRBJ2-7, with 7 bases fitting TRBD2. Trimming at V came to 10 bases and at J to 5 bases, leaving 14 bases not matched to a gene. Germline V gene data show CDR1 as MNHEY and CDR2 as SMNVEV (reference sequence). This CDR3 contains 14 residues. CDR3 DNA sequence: TGTGCCATTCAGGGAGGGACGCCTTTGGACGAGCAGTACTTC. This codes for CAIQGGTPLDEQYF.

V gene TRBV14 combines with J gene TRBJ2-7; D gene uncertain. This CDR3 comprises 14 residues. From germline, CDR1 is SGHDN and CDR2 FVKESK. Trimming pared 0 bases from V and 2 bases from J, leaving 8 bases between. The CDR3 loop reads CASSQDLVTYEQYF. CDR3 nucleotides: TGTGCCAGCAGCCAAGATCTTGTGACCTACGAGCAGTACTTC.

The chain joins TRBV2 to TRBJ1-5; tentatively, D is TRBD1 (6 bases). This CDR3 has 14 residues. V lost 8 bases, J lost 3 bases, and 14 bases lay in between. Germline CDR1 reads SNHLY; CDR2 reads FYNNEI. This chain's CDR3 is CASLQGPPNQPQHF. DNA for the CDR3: TGTGCCAGCTTACAGGGACCACCCAATCAGCCCCAGCATTTT.

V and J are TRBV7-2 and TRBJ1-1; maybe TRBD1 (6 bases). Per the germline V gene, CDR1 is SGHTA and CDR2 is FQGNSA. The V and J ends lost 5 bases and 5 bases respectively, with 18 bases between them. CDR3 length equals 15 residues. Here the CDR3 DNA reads TGTGCCAGCAGCCCCCTGACAGGCGTAACGACTGAAGCTTTCTTT. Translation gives CASSPLTGVTTEAFF.

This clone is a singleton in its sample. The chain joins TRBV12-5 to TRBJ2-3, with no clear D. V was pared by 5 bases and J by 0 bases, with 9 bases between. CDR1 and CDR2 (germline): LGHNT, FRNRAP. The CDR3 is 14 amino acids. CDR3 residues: CASGAVKSTDTQYF. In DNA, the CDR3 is TGTGCTAGTGGTGCGGTAAAAAGCACAGATACGCAGTATTTT.

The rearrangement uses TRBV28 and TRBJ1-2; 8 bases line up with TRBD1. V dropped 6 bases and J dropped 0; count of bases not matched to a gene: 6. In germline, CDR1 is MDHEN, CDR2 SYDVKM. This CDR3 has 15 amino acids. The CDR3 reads CASRRTGGTNYGYTF. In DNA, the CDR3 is TGTGCCAGCAGGCGTACAGGGGGGACTAACTATGGCTACACCTTC.

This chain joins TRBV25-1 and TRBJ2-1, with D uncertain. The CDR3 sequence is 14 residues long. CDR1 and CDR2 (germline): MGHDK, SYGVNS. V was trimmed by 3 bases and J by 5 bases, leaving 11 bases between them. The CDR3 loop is CASSDSRRDNEQFF. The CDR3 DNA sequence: TGTGCCAGCAGTGACTCTCGACGCGACAATGAGCAGTTCTTC.

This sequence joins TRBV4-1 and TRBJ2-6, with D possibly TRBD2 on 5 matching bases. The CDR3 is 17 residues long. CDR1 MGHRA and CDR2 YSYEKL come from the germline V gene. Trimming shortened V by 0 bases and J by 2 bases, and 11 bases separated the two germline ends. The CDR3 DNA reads TGCGCCAGCAGCCAAGACAAACGGGGAACTGGGGCCAACGTCCTGACTTTC. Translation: CASSQDKRGTGANVLTF.

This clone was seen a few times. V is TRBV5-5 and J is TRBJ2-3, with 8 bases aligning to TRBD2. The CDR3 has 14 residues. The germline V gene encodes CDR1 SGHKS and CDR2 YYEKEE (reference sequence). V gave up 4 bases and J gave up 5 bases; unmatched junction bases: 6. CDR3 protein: CASSIGLARDTQYF. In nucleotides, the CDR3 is TGTGCCAGCAGCATTGGACTAGCAAGAGATACGCAGTATTTT.

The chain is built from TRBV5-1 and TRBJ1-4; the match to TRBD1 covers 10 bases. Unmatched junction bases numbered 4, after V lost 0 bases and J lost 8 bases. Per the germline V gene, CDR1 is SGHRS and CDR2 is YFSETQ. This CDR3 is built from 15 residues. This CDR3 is CASSLGQGAEEKLFF. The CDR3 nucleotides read TGCGCCAGCAGCTTGGGACAGGGGGCAGAAGAAAAACTGTTTTTT.

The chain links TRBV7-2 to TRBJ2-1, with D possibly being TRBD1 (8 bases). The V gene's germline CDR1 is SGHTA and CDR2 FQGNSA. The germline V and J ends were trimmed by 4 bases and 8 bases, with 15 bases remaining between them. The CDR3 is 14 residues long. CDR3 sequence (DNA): TGTGCCAGCAGCTATGTAACAGGGGGGGATGAGCAGTTCTTC. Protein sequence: CASSYVTGGDEQFF.

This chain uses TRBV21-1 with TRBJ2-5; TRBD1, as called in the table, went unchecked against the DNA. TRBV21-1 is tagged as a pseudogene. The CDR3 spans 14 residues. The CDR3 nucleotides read TGTGCCAGCAGCAAACAGGGGTTTGGGGAGACCCAGTACTTC. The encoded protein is CASSKQGFGETQYF.

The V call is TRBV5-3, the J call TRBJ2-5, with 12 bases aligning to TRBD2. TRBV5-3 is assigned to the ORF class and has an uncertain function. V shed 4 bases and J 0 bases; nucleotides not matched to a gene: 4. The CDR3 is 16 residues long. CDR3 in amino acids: CARSIGLAGNQETQYF. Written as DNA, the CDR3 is TGTGCCAGAAGCATCGGACTAGCGGGGAACCAAGAGACCCAGTACTTC.

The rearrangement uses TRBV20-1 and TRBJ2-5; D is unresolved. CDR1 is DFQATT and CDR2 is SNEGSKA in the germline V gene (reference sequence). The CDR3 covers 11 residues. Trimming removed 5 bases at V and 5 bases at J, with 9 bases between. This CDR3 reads CSAPQRETQYF. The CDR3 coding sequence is TGCAGTGCTCCTCAAAGGGAGACCCAGTACTTC.

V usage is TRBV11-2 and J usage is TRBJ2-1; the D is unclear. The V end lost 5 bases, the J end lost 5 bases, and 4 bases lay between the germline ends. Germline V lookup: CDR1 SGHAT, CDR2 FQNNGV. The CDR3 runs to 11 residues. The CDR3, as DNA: TGTGCCAGCAGCATGAACAATGAGCAGTTCTTC. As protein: CASSMNNEQFF. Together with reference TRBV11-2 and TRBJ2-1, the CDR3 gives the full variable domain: EAGVAQSPRYKIIEKRQSVAFWCNPISGHATLYWYQQILGQGPKLLIQFQNNGVVDDSQLPKDRFSAERLKGVDSTLKIQPAKLEDSAVYLCASSMNNEQFFGPGTRLTVL.

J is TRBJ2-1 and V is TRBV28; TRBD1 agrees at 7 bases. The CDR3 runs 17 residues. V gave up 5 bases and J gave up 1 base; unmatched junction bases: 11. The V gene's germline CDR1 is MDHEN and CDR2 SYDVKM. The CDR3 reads CASSPIPRDSSYNEQFF. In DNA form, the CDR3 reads TGTGCCAGCAGTCCAATCCCCCGGGACAGTTCCTACAATGAGCAGTTCTTC.

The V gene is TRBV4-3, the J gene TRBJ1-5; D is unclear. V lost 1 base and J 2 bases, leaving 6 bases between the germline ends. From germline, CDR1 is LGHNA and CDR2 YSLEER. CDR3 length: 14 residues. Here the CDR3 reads CASSQVRGNQPQHF. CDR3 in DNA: TGCGCCAGCAGCCAAGTTAGAGGCAATCAGCCCCAGCATTTT.

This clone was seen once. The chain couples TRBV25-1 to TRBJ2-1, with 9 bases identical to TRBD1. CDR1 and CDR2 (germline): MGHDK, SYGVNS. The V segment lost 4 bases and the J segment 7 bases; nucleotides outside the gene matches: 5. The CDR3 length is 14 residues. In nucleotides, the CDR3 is TGTGCCAGCAGTGGGACAGGGGATTTGAATGAGCAGTTCTTC. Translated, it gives CASSGTGDLNEQFF.

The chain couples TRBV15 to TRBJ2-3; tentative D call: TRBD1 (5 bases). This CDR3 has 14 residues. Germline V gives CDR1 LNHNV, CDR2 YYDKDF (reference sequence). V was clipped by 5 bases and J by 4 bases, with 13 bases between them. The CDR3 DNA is TGTGCCACCAGCCCCCCAGGGCTCGCAGATACGCAGTATTTT. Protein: CATSPPGLADTQYF.

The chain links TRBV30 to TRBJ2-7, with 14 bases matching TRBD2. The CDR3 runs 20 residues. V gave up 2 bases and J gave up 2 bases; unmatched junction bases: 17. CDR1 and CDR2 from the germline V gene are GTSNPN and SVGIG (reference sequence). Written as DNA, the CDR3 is TGTGCCTGGAGTCTCTTTCGCGGGGGACTAGCGGGAGTTAACCCCTACGAGCAGTACTTC. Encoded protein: CAWSLFRGGLAGVNPYEQYF.

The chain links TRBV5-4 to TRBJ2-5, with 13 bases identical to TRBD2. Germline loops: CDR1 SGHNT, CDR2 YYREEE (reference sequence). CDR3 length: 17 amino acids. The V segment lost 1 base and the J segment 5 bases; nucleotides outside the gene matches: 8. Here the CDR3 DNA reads TGTGCCAGCAGCTTGAGTAAACTAGCGGGAGGGAGGGAGACCCAGTACTTC. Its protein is CASSLSKLAGGRETQYF.